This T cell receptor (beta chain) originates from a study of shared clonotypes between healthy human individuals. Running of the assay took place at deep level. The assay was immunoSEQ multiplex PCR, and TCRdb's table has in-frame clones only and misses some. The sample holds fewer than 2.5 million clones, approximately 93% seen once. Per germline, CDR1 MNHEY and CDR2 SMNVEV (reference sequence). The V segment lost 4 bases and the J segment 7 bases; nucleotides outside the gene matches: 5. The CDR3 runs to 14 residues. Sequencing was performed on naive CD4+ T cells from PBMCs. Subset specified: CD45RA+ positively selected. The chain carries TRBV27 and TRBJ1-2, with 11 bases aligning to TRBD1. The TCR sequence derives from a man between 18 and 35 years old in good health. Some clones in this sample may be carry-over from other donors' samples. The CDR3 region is CASSSGQGAVGYTF. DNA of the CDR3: TGTGCCAGCAGTTCCGGACAGGGGGCGGTTGGCTACACCTTC.